The 22 T cell receptor beta chains below were found in one sample sequenced in a study of CD8 T cells in ankylosing spondylitis. TCRdb recomputed calls from the 5' RACE reads with MiXCR, one row per CDR3 protein. The table includes some 150,000 distinct CDR3 sequences, 44% detected once. What was sequenced was synovial fluid, either unsorted or a sorted T cell fraction (not recorded which). Receptor source: a male donor with ankylosing spondylitis.

This chain links TRBV5-5 with TRBJ1-5, with D possibly matching TRBD1 (5 bases). CDR3 length: 15 residues. The germline V gene has CDR1 SGHKS and CDR2 YYEKEE (reference sequence). Trimming pared 4 bases from V and 3 bases from J, leaving 14 bases between. The CDR3 nucleotides are TGTGCCAGCAGCATTCGGGACGGCTACAATCAGCCCCAGCATTTT. Its protein product is CASSIRDGYNQPQHF.

This clonotype was counted only a few times. The J gene is TRBJ2-1, the V gene TRBV10-3; TRBD2 matches 9 bases. The germline V gene has CDR1 ENHRY and CDR2 SYGVKD. With V trimmed by 6 bases and J by 5 bases, 8 bases remained unmatched. There are 15 residues in the CDR3. The DNA for the CDR3 is TGTGCCATCAGGGGTAGCGGGAGAAGCAACAATGAGCAGTTCTTC. Its translation is CAIRGSGRSNNEQFF.

The chain combines TRBV12-3 or TRBV12-4 with TRBJ1-6, with TRBD1 matching over 8 bases. This CDR3 spans 18 amino acids. The V gene end was trimmed by 5 bases and the J gene end by 3 bases; junction bases not matched to a gene: 12. The CDR3 DNA reads TGTGCCAGCAGTAGGGACAGGTGGGGGTCCATCTATAATTCACCCCTCCACTTT. It encodes CASSRDRWGSIYNSPLHF.

This chain uses TRBV4-1 with TRBJ2-1; 12 positions match TRBD2. V was clipped by 2 bases and J by 7 bases; unmatched bases: 3. The CDR3 totals 15 residues. Germline values: CDR1 MGHRA, CDR2 YSYEKL. CDR3 coding DNA: TGCGCCAGCAGCCAACTAGCGGGAGGGCCTAATGAGCAGTTCTTC. It translates to CASSQLAGGPNEQFF.

The table lists this clonotype with a few counts. The rearrangement joins TRBV28 to TRBJ2-1, with a tentative D call TRBD2 (5 bases). CDR1 and CDR2 from the germline V gene are MDHEN and SYDVKM. The CDR3 consists of 15 residues. Trimming shortened V by 2 bases and J by 4 bases, and 12 bases separated the two germline ends. The CDR3, as DNA: TGTGCCAGCAGTTTAGGTCTAGCAACTTACAATGAGCAGTTCTTC. It specifies CASSLGLATYNEQFF. Based on the CDR3 plus reference TRBV28 and TRBJ2-1, the full variable domain is DVKVTQSSRYLVKRTGEKVFLECVQDMDHENMFWYRQDPGLGLRLIYFSYDVKMKEKGDIPEGYSVSREKKERFSLILESASTNQTSMYLCASSLGLATYNEQFFGPGTRLTVL.

This clonotype was seen a few times. The chain couples TRBV20-1 to TRBJ2-2, with D perhaps given as TRBD1 or TRBD2 (5 bases each). The CDR3 consists of 14 residues. Trimming removed 3 bases at V and 3 bases at J, with 11 bases between. From germline, CDR1 is DFQATT and CDR2 SNEGSKA (reference sequence). The CDR3 sequence: CSARRGGDTGELFF. CDR3 coding DNA: TGCAGTGCTAGGAGGGGTGGTGACACCGGGGAGCTGTTTTTT.

The chain couples TRBV6-4 to TRBJ2-3, with 8 bases that match TRBD2. J gave up 5 bases and V 3 bases, and 1 base lay outside the gene matches. Germline V CDR1 and CDR2: MRHNA, SNTAGT. CDR3 length equals 13 residues. In DNA, the CDR3 is TGTGCCAGCAGTGAAGCGGGGGAAGATACGCAGTATTTT. As protein: CASSEAGEDTQYF.

The genes are TRBV5-1 and TRBJ2-7; unclear D gene. The CDR3 consists of 14 residues. Germline CDR1 SGHRS, CDR2 YFSETQ. V gave up 0 bases and J gave up 1 base, with 8 bases separating them. DNA for the CDR3: TGCGCCAGCAGCTTGGCATGGGTTTCCTACGAGCAGTACTTC. This gives the protein CASSLAWVSYEQYF.

The chain uses TRBV11-2 and TRBJ2-3; no reliable D call. V was clipped by 0 bases and J by 0 bases, with 10 bases between them. Germline-derived CDR1 and CDR2 are SGHAT and FQNNGV. The CDR3 extends over 16 amino acids. CDR3 DNA: TGTGCCAGCAGCTTAGAAATACCATCTAGCACAGATACGCAGTATTTT. Translated: CASSLEIPSSTDTQYF.

The chain employs TRBV5-1 and TRBJ1-1; D is possibly TRBD1 (5 bases). The germline V gene encodes CDR1 SGHRS and CDR2 YFSETQ. The CDR3 is 16 amino acids. V was pared by 4 bases and J by 1 base, with 17 bases between. This CDR3 is CASSIGGRGRNTEAFF. The DNA of the CDR3 is TGCGCCAGCAGCATAGGAGGTAGGGGTCGGAACACTGAAGCTTTCTTT.

The chain is built from TRBV7-4 and TRBJ2-5; TRBD1 matches at 11 bases. CDR1 is SGHVT and CDR2 is SQSDAQ in the germline V gene. V lost 5 bases, J lost 3 bases, and 8 bases stayed unmatched. The CDR3 is 16 amino acids. As DNA, the CDR3 is TGTGCCAGCAGCACTCCCGGGACAGGGGGGGAAGAGACCCAGTACTTC. Translated: CASSTPGTGGEETQYF.

This clonotype was counted once. The CDR3 bases are TGTGCCAGCAGCTTAGGCGTTGGAGGATCCTACGAGCAGTACTTC. It codes for CASSLGVGGSYEQYF. This sequence joins TRBV7-6 and TRBJ2-7; D is possibly TRBD2 (5 bases). Germline loops: CDR1 SGHVS, CDR2 FNYEAQ. The CDR3 is made up of 15 amino acids. The V end lost 1 base, the J end lost 1 base, and 11 bases lay between the germline ends. Looking up the rest from reference TRBV7-6 and TRBJ2-7 gives the full variable domain: GAGVSQSPRYKVTKRGQDVALRCDPISGHVSLYWYRQALGQGPEFLTYFNYEAQQDKSGLPNDRFSAERPEGSISTLTIQRTEQRDSAMYRCASSLGVGGSYEQYFGPGTRLTVT.

This clonotype was observed a few times. This rearrangement joins TRBV12-3 or TRBV12-4 to TRBJ2-1; the D is unclear. The V gene lost 8 bases and the J gene lost 5 bases, with 7 bases spanning the gap. The CDR3 is 11 amino acids. The CDR3 loop reads CASSENNEQFF. DNA for the CDR3: TGTGCCAGCTCGGAGAACAATGAGCAGTTCTTC.

The chain couples TRBV29-1 to TRBJ2-3, with TRBD2 as a possible D gene (6 bases). Germline V lookup: CDR1 SQVTM, CDR2 ANQGSEA. V was trimmed by 6 bases and J by 2 bases, leaving 18 bases between them. The CDR3 loop spans 15 amino acids. The CDR3 region is CSVARPSGHTDTQYF. The CDR3 region has the DNA TGCAGCGTCGCGCGACCGAGCGGGCACACAGATACGCAGTATTTT.

The rearrangement joins TRBV20-1 to TRBJ2-7, with 8 bases lining up with TRBD2. V was pared by 0 bases and J by 3 bases, with 7 bases of the junction left unmatched. The CDR3 extends over 15 amino acids. Germline CDR1 and CDR2: DFQATT and SNEGSKA (reference sequence). The CDR3 spells CSARDAGLAYYEQYF. CDR3 nucleotide sequence: TGCAGTGCTAGAGATGCAGGACTAGCCTACTACGAGCAGTACTTC.

Sample share makes this clonotype hyperexpanded. The chain carries TRBV4-3 and TRBJ1-1; TRBD1 might be the D (5 bases). The CDR3 covers 14 residues. Trimming removed 0 bases at V and 4 bases at J, with 9 bases between. The V gene's germline CDR1 is LGHNA and CDR2 YSLEER. The CDR3 nucleotides are TGCGCCAGCAGCCAAGATCGGGGCGGCACTGAAGCTTTCTTT. It specifies CASSQDRGGTEAFF.

The gene calls are TRBV6-1 and TRBJ1-2; D not resolved. Deletions cut 8 bases from V and 1 base from J, with 11 bases between. CDR3 length: 13 residues. CDR1 and CDR2 (germline): MNHNS, SASEGT. In DNA form, the CDR3 reads TGTGCCAGCGCCTGGGAGAGTAACTATGGCTACACCTTC. Its translation: CASAWESNYGYTF.

This rearrangement joins TRBV7-3 to TRBJ1-2, with TRBD1 matching 7 bases. The CDR3 is 16 amino acids. Germline CDR1 is SGHTA and CDR2 is FQGTGA. V was pared by 5 bases and J by 7 bases, with 16 bases of the junction left unmatched. CDR3 coding DNA: TGTGCCAGCAGCCAGATACCCAGGGGGTTTGGCAGTGGCTACACCTTC. It encodes CASSQIPRGFGSGYTF. Combining the CDR3 with reference TRBV7-3 and TRBJ1-2 gives the whole variable domain GAGVSQTPSNKVTEKGKYVELRCDPISGHTALYWYRQSLGQGPEFLIYFQGTGAADDSGLPNDRFFAVRPEGSVSTLKIQRTERGDSAVYLCASSQIPRGFGSGYTFGSGTRLTVV.

Concerning this clonotype: Given a much more abundant clone one base away, this may be a read error. The chain links TRBV24-1 to TRBJ2-5; D gene unclear. V dropped 4 bases and J dropped 5 bases, with 4 bases sitting between them. The CDR3 has 11 amino acids. The germline CDR1 and CDR2 sequences are KGHDR and SFDVKD. CDR3 nucleotide sequence: TGTGCCACCAGTGACTGGGAGACCCAGTACTTC. This encodes CATSDWETQYF.

This chain uses TRBV28 with TRBJ1-5; D gene unclear. CDR1 is MDHEN, CDR2 SYDVKM, per germline. The V gene lost 2 bases and the J gene lost 5 bases, with 10 bases spanning the gap. CDR3 length: 14 residues. CDR3 region: CASSLENPDQPQHF. For the CDR3, the DNA is TGTGCCAGCAGTTTAGAGAACCCGGATCAGCCCCAGCATTTT.

V and J are TRBV7-9 and TRBJ1-1; weak D call: TRBD1 (6 bases). V lost 5 bases, J lost 5 bases, and 15 bases lay in between. The CDR3 has 14 residues. Germline CDR1 and CDR2: SEHNR and FQNEAQ (reference sequence). In DNA, the CDR3 is TGTGCCAGCAGCACAGGGTTGGGTGGGACTGAAGCTTTCTTT. This translates into CASSTGLGGTEAFF.

This clonotype was counted between two and nine times. In DNA form, the CDR3 reads TGTGCCAGCAGTCCTTCTGGCACAGATACGCAGTATTTT. Protein sequence: CASSPSGTDTQYF. The chain is built from TRBV6-4 and TRBJ2-3; no clear D gene. In germline, CDR1 is MRHNA, CDR2 SNTAGT. The CDR3 runs to 13 residues. V lost 5 bases and J lost 1, with 7 bases in between.